This T cell receptor beta chain is drawn from a study of cytomegalovirus exposure and HLA in healthy donors. Clones were read by immunoSEQ multiplex PCR, and TCRdb kept only the in-frame ones, dropping some. The sample comprises 110,000 to 150,000 clones, 90% to 95% of which are singletons, and about 0.7% rests with the top ten. CDR1 and CDR2 from the germline V gene are MNHEY and SMNVEV (reference sequence). Losses at the gene ends were 2 bases for V and 6 bases for J; bases not matched to a gene: 9. This CDR3 has 17 residues. This TCR was recovered from a man aged 18 to 35 in good health and CMV-seronegative. The sample was PBMCs. The V and J genes are TRBV27 and TRBJ2-2, with 10 bases lining up with TRBD1. The CDR3 sequence is CASSLDRGQGFPGELFF. DNA for the CDR3: TGTGCCAGCAGTTTAGATCGGGGACAGGGGTTCCCCGGGGAGCTGTTTTTT.